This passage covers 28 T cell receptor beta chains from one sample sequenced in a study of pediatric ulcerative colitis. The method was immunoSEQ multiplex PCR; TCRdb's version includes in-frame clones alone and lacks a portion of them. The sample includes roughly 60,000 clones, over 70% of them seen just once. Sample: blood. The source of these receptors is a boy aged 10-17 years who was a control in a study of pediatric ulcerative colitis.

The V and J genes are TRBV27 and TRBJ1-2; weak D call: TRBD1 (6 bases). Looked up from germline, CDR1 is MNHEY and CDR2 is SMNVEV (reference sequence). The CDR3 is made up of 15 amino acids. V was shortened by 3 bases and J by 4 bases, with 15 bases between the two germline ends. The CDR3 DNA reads TGTGCCAGCAGTTTTGGGGGCGCGGGCAGCTATGGCTACACCTTC. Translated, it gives CASSFGGAGSYGYTF.

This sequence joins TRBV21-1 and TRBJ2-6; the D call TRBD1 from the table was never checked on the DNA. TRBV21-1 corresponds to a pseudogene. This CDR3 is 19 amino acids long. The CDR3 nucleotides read TGTGCCAGCAGCAAAGTGGGGGACAGGTGCCTGTCTGGGGCCAACGTCCTGACTTTC. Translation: CASSKVGDRCLSGANVLTF.

CDR3 amino acids: CAIRRQFSNYGYTF. The CDR3 nucleotides read TGTGCCATCAGGCGACAGTTCTCTAACTATGGCTACACCTTC. V usage is TRBV10-3 and J usage is TRBJ1-2, with D perhaps TRBD1 (5 bases). The CDR3 is 14 amino acids. Trimming pared 6 bases from V and 0 bases from J, leaving 11 bases between. Germline lookup yields CDR1 ENHRY and CDR2 SYGVKD.

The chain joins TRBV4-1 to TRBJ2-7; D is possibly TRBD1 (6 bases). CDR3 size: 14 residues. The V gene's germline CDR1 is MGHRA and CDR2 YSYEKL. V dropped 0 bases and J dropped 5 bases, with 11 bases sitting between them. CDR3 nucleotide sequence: TGCGCCAGCAGCCAAGATACAGGGATGAACGAGCAGTACTTC. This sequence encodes CASSQDTGMNEQYF.

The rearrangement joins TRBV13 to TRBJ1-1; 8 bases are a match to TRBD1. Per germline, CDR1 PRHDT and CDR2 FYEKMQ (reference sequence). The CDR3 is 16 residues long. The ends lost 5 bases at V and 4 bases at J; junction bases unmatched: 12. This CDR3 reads CASSLAGGFSSTEAFF. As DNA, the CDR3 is TGTGCCAGCAGCCTGGCAGGGGGCTTTTCCTCCACTGAAGCTTTCTTT.

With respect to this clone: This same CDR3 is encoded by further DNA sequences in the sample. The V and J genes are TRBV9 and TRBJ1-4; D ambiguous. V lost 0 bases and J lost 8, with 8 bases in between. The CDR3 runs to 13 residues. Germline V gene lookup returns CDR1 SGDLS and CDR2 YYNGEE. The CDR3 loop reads CASSVVEGEKLFF. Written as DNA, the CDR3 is TGTGCCAGCAGCGTAGTGGAGGGCGAAAAACTGTTTTTT.

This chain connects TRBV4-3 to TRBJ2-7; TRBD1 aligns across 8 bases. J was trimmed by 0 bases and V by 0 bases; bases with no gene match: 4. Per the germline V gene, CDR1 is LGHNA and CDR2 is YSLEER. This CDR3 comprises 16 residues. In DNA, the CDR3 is TGCGCCAGCAGCCAAGAGTACAGGGGGGCCTCCTACGAGCAGTACTTC. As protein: CASSQEYRGASYEQYF.

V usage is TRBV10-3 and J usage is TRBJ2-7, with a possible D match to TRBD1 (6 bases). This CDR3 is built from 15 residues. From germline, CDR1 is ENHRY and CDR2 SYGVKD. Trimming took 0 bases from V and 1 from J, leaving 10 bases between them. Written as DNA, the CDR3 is TGTGCCATCAGTGAGTCGACAGGTGGATCCTACGAGCAGTACTTC. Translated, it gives CAISESTGGSYEQYF.

Here the CDR3 reads CASSWGTSGLQETQYF. The CDR3 DNA reads as TGTGCCAGCAGCTGGGGGACTAGCGGGTTGCAAGAGACCCAGTACTTC. V gene TRBV5-4 combines with J gene TRBJ2-5, with 12 nucleotides matching TRBD2. The CDR3 sequence is 16 residues long. The V and J ends lost 3 bases and 2 bases, in that order; junction bases with no gene match: 5. CDR1 and CDR2 (germline): SGHNT, YYREEE (reference sequence).

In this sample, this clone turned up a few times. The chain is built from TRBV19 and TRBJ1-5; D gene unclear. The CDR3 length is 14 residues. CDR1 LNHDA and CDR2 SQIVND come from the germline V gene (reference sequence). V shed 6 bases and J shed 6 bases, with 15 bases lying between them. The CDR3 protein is CASRGGQAGQPQHF. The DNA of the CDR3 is TGTGCCAGTAGAGGAGGGCAGGCGGGTCAGCCCCAGCATTTT.

CDR3 sequence (DNA): TGCAGTGCATCAAGAGACGGTGAGCAGTTCTTC. Protein sequence: CSASRDGEQFF. J is TRBJ2-1 and V is TRBV20-1, with D unclear. The CDR3 is made up of 11 amino acids. Germline V gives CDR1 DFQATT, CDR2 SNEGSKA (reference sequence). V lost 6 bases to trimming and J lost 9 bases, with 12 bases between them.

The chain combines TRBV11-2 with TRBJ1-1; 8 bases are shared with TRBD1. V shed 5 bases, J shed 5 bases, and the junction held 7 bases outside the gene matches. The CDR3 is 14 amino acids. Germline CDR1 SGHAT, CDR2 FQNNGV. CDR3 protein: CASSPTGVGTEAFF. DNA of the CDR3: TGTGCCAGCAGCCCGACAGGGGTTGGGACTGAAGCTTTCTTT.

The CDR3 loop reads CARSLAGTGLIRVRYEQYF. Written as DNA, the CDR3 is TGTGCCAGAAGCTTGGCCGGGACTGGACTAATTAGGGTGCGCTACGAGCAGTACTTC. This chain uses TRBV5-3 with TRBJ2-7, with D perhaps TRBD2 (6 bases). TRBV5-3 is an open reading frame whose function is uncertain. V was trimmed by 0 bases and J by 3 bases, leaving 25 bases between them. The CDR3 runs 19 residues.

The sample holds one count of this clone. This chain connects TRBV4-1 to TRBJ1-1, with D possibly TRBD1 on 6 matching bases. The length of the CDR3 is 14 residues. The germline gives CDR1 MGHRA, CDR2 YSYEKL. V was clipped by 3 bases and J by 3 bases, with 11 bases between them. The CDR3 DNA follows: TGCGCCAGCAGCCAGGAGTACAGGGACACTGAAGCTTTCTTT. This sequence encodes CASSQEYRDTEAFF.

For the CDR3, the DNA is TGTGCCAGCTCACCAACTTGGACCTCGTTTACCACAGATACGCAGTATTTT. Its protein is CASSPTWTSFTTDTQYF. The chain uses TRBV18 and TRBJ2-3; D call uncertain. Trimming took off 2 bases at V and 2 bases at J, with 17 bases between the two ends. The CDR3 length is 17 residues. In germline, CDR1 is KGHSH, CDR2 LQKENI.

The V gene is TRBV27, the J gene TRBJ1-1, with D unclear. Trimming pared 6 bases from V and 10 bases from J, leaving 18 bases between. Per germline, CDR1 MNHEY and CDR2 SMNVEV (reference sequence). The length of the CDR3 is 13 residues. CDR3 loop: CASSKPPNHGAFF. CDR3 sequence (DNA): TGTGCCAGCAGCAAACCCCCGAATCATGGAGCTTTCTTT.

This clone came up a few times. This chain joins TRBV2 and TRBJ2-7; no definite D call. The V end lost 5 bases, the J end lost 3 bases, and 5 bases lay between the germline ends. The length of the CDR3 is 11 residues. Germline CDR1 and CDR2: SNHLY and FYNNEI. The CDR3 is CASSTYYEQYF. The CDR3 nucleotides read TGTGCCAGCAGTACTTACTACGAGCAGTACTTC.

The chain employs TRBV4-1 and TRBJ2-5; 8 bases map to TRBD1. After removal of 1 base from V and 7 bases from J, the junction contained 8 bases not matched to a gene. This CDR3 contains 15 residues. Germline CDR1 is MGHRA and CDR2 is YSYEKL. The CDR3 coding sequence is TGCGCCAGCAGCCAAGTTCAGGGGGCAACAGGGACCCAGTACTTC. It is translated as CASSQVQGATGTQYF.

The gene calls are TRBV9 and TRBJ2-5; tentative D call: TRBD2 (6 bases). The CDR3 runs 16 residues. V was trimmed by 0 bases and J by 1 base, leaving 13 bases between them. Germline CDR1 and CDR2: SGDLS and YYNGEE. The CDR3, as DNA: TGTGCCAGCAGCGTAGCTCAGGGACTCGGCCAAGAGACCCAGTACTTC. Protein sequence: CASSVAQGLGQETQYF.

The CDR3 DNA reads as TGTGCCAGCAGGGGTCGGGGACAGGGCCTGGGGGGGCAGTACTTC. As protein: CASRGRGQGLGGQYF. The J gene is TRBJ2-7, the V gene TRBV28; TRBD1 matches 9 bases. With V trimmed by 6 bases and J by 9 bases, 15 bases remained unmatched. CDR3 length equals 15 residues. Looked up from germline, CDR1 is MDHEN and CDR2 is SYDVKM.

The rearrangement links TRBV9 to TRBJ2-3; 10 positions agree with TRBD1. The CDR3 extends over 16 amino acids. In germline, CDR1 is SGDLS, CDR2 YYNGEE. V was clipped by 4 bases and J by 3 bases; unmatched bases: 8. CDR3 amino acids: CASSPRRQGATDTQYF. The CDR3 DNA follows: TGTGCCAGCAGCCCTCGACGACAGGGGGCAACAGATACGCAGTATTTT.

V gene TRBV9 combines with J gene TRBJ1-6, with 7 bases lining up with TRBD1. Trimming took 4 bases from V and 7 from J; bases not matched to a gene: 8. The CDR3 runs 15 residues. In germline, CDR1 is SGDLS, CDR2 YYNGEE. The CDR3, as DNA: TGTGCCAGCAGCCCCACCCCAGGGGGGAATTCACCCCTCCACTTT. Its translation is CASSPTPGGNSPLHF.

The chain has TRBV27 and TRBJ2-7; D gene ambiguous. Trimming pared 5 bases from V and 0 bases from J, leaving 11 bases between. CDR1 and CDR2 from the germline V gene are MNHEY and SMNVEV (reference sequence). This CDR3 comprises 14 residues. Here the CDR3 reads CASSRDRNSYEQYF. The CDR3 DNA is TGTGCCAGCAGTAGAGACCGGAACTCCTACGAGCAGTACTTC.

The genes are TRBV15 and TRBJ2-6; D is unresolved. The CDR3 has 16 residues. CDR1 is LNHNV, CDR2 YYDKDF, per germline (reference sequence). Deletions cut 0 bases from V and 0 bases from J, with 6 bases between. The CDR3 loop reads CATSRDHSSGANVLTF. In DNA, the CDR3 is TGTGCCACCAGCAGAGACCACAGCTCTGGGGCCAACGTCCTGACTTTC.

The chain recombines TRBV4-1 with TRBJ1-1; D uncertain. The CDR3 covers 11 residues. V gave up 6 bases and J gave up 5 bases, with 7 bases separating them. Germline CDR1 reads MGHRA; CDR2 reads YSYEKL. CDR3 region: CASRGLTEAFF. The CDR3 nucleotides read TGCGCCAGCAGGGGTTTGACTGAAGCTTTCTTT.

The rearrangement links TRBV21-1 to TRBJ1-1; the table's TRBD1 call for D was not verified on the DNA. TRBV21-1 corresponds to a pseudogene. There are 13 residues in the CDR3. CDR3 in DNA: TGTGCCAGCAGCAACAGGGGGAACACTGAAGCTTTCTTT. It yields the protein CASSNRGNTEAFF.

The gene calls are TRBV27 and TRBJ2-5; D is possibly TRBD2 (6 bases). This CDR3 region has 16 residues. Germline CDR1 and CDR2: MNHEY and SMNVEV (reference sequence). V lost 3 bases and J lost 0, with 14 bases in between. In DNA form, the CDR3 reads TGTGCCAGCAGTTTGTACTCTGGAGGGTACCAAGAGACCCAGTACTTC. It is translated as CASSLYSGGYQETQYF.

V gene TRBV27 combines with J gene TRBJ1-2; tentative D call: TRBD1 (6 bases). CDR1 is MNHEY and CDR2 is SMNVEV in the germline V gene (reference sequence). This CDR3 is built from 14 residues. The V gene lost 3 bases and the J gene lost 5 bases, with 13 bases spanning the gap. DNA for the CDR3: TGTGCCAGCAGTTTTAAGGGGGGATTTTATGGCTACACCTTC. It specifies CASSFKGGFYGYTF.